This T cell receptor (beta chain) derives from a study of control samples from healthy donors and cancer patients. Repertoires were generated with immunoSEQ multiplex PCR, while TCRdb's copy carries only in-frame clones and drops some. This sample carries approximately 150,000 clones, approximately 94% of them seen once, and the ten largest clones take more than 5%. This CDR3 comprises 15 residues. Germline V gene lookup returns CDR1 MNHEY and CDR2 SMNVEV (reference sequence). The V segment lost 5 bases and the J segment 2 bases; nucleotides outside the gene matches: 5. The chain combines TRBV27 with TRBJ2-3, with 9 bases matching TRBD2. The TCR comes from a man younger than 35 in good health. Material for sequencing was blood. The CDR3 DNA reads as TGTGCCAGCAGTCCGAGCGGGAGGTACACAGATACGCAGTATTTT. Its protein product is CASSPSGRYTDTQYF.